This T cell receptor (beta chain) was captured by sequencing in a study of blood T cells in healthy people across ages. This CDR3 spans 11 amino acids. Germline-derived CDR1 and CDR2 are SQVTM and ANQGSEA. Trimming stripped 6 bases from V and 11 bases from J, with 16 bases between. Combining a sample-barcoded 5' primer with a J-beta primer mix, a second PCR ran for roughly 7 to 12 cycles. TCRdb fed the 5' RACE reads into MiXCR, producing one record per CDR3 protein. The table has about 930,000 distinct CDR3 sequences, around 29% seen once. The same data also contributed to another study, on T cells of mothers and their children.

The receptor's source is a middle-aged woman in good health. The gene calls are TRBV29-1 and TRBJ2-5; tentatively, D is TRBD1 (7 bases). The specimen was blood. The CDR3 bases are TGCAGCGTCGACAGGGAGGATGAGCAGTACTTC. Residues: CSVDREDEQYF. The full variable domain, its missing parts supplied by reference TRBV29-1 and TRBJ2-5, is SAVISQKPSRDICQRGTSLTIQCQVDSQVTMMFWYRQQPGQSLTLIATANQGSEATYESGFVIDKFPISRPNLTFSTLTVSNMSPEDSSIYLCSVDREDEQYFGPGTRLLVL.